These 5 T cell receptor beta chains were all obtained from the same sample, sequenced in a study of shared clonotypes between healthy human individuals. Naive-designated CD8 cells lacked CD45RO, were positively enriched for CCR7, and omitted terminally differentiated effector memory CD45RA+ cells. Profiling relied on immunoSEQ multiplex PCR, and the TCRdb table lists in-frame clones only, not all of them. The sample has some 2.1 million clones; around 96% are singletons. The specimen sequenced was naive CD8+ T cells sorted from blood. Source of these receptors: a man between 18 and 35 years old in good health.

The CDR3 spells CASALWEGGYTF. The CDR3 DNA reads TGTGCCAGTGCCCTATGGGAGGGTGGCTACACCTTC. The chain couples TRBV19 to TRBJ1-2; D is unclear. Germline CDR1 reads LNHDA; CDR2 reads SQIVND (reference sequence). V lost 8 bases and J lost 7, with 14 bases in between. CDR3 size: 12 residues.

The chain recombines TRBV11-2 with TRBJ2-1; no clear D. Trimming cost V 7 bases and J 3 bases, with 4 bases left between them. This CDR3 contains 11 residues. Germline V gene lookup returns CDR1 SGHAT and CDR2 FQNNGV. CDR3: CASNGYNEQFF. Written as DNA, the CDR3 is TGTGCCAGCAACGGCTACAATGAGCAGTTCTTC.

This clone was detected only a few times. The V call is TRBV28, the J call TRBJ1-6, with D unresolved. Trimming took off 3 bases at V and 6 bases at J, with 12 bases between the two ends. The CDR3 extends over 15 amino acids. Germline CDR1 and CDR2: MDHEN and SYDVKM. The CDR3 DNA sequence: TGTGCCAGCAGTTTTACCCCGCTTGGTAATTCACCCCTCCACTTT. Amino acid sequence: CASSFTPLGNSPLHF. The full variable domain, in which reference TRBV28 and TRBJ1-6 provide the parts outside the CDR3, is DVKVTQSSRYLVKRTGEKVFLECVQDMDHENMFWYRQDPGLGLRLIYFSYDVKMKEKGDIPEGYSVSREKKERFSLILESASTNQTSMYLCASSFTPLGNSPLHFGNGTRLTVT.

Here the CDR3 reads CASSSDSGTDTQYF. CDR3 coding DNA: TGCGCCAGCAGCTCTGACAGCGGCACAGATACGCAGTATTTT. The gene calls are TRBV5-1 and TRBJ2-3, with D possibly TRBD1 on 5 matching bases. The CDR3 contains 14 residues. V was shortened by 3 bases and J by 1 base, with 9 bases between the two germline ends. Germline CDR1 and CDR2: SGHRS and YFSETQ.

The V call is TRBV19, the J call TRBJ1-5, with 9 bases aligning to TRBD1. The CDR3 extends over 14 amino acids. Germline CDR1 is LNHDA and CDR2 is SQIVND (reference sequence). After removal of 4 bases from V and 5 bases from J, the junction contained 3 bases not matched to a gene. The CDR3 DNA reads TGTGCCAGTAGTAATGGACAGGGGTATCAGCCCCAGCATTTT. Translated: CASSNGQGYQPQHF. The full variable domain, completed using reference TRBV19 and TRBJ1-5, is DGGITQSPKYLFRKEGQNVTLSCEQNLNHDAMYWYRQDPGQGLRLIYYSQIVNDFQKGDIAEGYSVSREKKESFPLTVTSAQKNPTAFYLCASSNGQGYQPQHFGDGTRLSIL.